The 31 T cell receptor beta chains presented below share a single source sample, sequenced in a study of technical replicates of blood from a few donors. The data were produced by immunoSEQ multiplex PCR, yet TCRdb's version contains in-frame clones alone and is incomplete. The profile shows approximately 59,000 clones, approximately 86% of them singletons. The specimen was PBMCs. These receptors were obtained from a human donor in good health. Some clones in this sample may be carry-over from other donors' samples.

This rearrangement joins TRBV9 to TRBJ2-7, with 9 positions matching TRBD2. Germline trimming cut 2 bases from V and 2 bases from J; bases unmatched to any gene: 8. Germline lookup yields CDR1 SGDLS and CDR2 YYNGEE. This CDR3 contains 16 residues. CDR3: CASSVQAAGGPYEQYF. CDR3 sequence (DNA): TGTGCCAGCAGCGTTCAAGCAGCGGGAGGACCCTACGAGCAGTACTTC. The complete variable domain, with remaining parts taken from reference TRBV9 and TRBJ2-7, reads DSGVTQTPKHLITATGQRVTLRCSPRSGDLSVYWYQQSLDQGLQFLIQYYNGEERAKGNILERFSAQQFPDLHSELNLSSLELGDSALYFCASSVQAAGGPYEQYFGPGTRLTVT.

V usage is TRBV9 and J usage is TRBJ2-5; 12 nucleotides agree with TRBD2. The CDR3 totals 19 residues. V lost 7 bases and J lost 5; bases outside the gene matches: 21. CDR1 and CDR2 (germline): SGDLS, YYNGEE. The CDR3 is CASATSGLAGGFKPETQYF. In nucleotides, the CDR3 is TGTGCCAGCGCTACTTCGGGGCTAGCGGGGGGGTTCAAACCGGAGACCCAGTACTTC.

The sample holds one count of this clone. The V and J genes are TRBV4-1 and TRBJ2-1; 10 bases map to TRBD2. CDR1 and CDR2 from the germline V gene are MGHRA and YSYEKL. This CDR3 is built from 16 residues. J lost 2 bases, V lost 3 bases, and 4 bases had no gene match. The DNA for the CDR3 is TGCGCCAGCAGCCAGGAAACTAGCGGGACCTACAATGAGCAGTTCTTC. This gives the protein CASSQETSGTYNEQFF.

This chain links TRBV2 with TRBJ1-1, with D tentatively TRBD1 (6 bases). Germline CDR1 and CDR2: SNHLY and FYNNEI. The CDR3 runs to 12 residues. V was trimmed by 5 bases and J by 8 bases, leaving 12 bases between them. CDR3 amino acids: CASSRQAPEAFF. CDR3 nucleotides: TGTGCCAGCAGTCGACAGGCGCCCGAAGCTTTCTTT.

The CDR3 here is CASSQNNQQGTGRGNYGYTF. Here the CDR3 DNA reads TGCGCCAGCAGCCAAAATAACCAACAGGGGACGGGTCGAGGTAACTATGGCTACACCTTC. This chain links TRBV4-3 with TRBJ1-2, with 7 bases aligning to TRBD1. The CDR3 spans 20 residues. CDR1 is LGHNA and CDR2 is YSLEER in the germline V gene. Trimming took 2 bases from V and 1 from J; bases not matched to a gene: 19.

The CDR3 spells CASSFAQIPHETQYF. The CDR3 nucleotides are TGTGCCAGCAGCTTCGCACAGATACCTCATGAGACCCAGTACTTC. The chain links TRBV7-2 to TRBJ2-5; no reliable D call. The length of the CDR3 is 15 residues. Germline CDR1 is SGHTA and CDR2 is FQGNSA. The germline V and J ends were trimmed by 3 bases and 5 bases, with 16 bases remaining between them.

The genes are TRBV7-9 and TRBJ2-2; 7 nucleotides agree with TRBD2. The CDR3 sequence is 15 residues long. Trimming took 4 bases from V and 7 from J; bases not matched to a gene: 9. CDR1 is SEHNR and CDR2 is FQNEAQ in the germline V gene (reference sequence). CDR3 DNA sequence: TGTGCCAGCAGCTCCGCGGCGGGAGTAGGCGGGGAGCTGTTTTTT. Encoded protein: CASSSAAGVGGELFF.

This sequence joins TRBV6-5 and TRBJ1-2; D is unresolved. This CDR3 has 14 amino acids. Germline V gene lookup returns CDR1 MNHEY and CDR2 SVGAGI. V was cut by 2 bases and J by 2 bases, with 9 bases left in between. The CDR3 loop reads CASSYEAGNYGYTF. The CDR3 DNA is TGTGCCAGCAGTTACGAGGCTGGCAACTATGGCTACACCTTC.

This clone is labeled medium-sized. J is TRBJ1-1 and V is TRBV19; the match to TRBD1 covers 7 bases. After removal of 2 bases from V and 0 bases from J, the junction contained 6 bases not matched to a gene. This CDR3 region has 16 residues. Germline CDR1 LNHDA, CDR2 SQIVND (reference sequence). Here the CDR3 DNA reads TGTGCCAGTAGTATAATCGTGGACAGGATGAACACTGAAGCTTTCTTT. This gives the protein CASSIIVDRMNTEAFF.

V gene TRBV20-1 combines with J gene TRBJ1-1, with D hard to call. Trimming took off 4 bases at V and 6 bases at J, with 9 bases between the two ends. The CDR3 spans 11 residues. Germline CDR1 reads DFQATT; CDR2 reads SNEGSKA (reference sequence). CDR3: CSATGFAEAFF. The CDR3 bases are TGCAGTGCTACGGGATTCGCTGAAGCTTTCTTT.

This rearrangement joins TRBV5-6 to TRBJ2-7; a possible D gene is TRBD2 (6 bases). The CDR3 is 15 amino acids. Germline-derived CDR1 and CDR2 are SGHDT and YYEEEE. V was cut by 2 bases and J by 5 bases, with 17 bases left in between. The CDR3 sequence is CASSFRREQVHEQYF. The CDR3 DNA reads as TGTGCCAGCAGCTTCCGGAGGGAGCAGGTCCACGAGCAGTACTTC.

This rearrangement joins TRBV9 to TRBJ2-1; TRBD2 might be the D (7 bases). Trimming took 0 bases from V and 10 from J, leaving 17 bases between them. CDR3 size: 15 residues. Per germline, CDR1 SGDLS and CDR2 YYNGEE. The CDR3 DNA reads TGTGCCAGCAGCGTAGGAGGCGGGGGCTATGGCGAGCAGTTCTTC. This sequence encodes CASSVGGGGYGEQFF.

V gene TRBV6-1 combines with J gene TRBJ2-7; the D gene is possibly TRBD1 (5 bases). The germline V and J ends were trimmed by 6 bases and 0 bases, with 15 bases remaining between them. CDR1 is MNHNS, CDR2 SASEGT, per germline. The length of the CDR3 is 15 residues. The CDR3 nucleotides read TGTGCCAGCAGCTTATGGGGCTTAAGCTCCTACGAGCAGTACTTC. Protein: CASSLWGLSSYEQYF.

The chain employs TRBV9 and TRBJ1-1; no clear D. The CDR3 loop spans 14 amino acids. Trimming removed 0 bases from V and 7 bases from J, with 13 bases in between. Germline V lookup: CDR1 SGDLS, CDR2 YYNGEE. The CDR3 is CASSVVRERGEAFF. In nucleotides, the CDR3 is TGTGCCAGCAGCGTAGTCCGGGAGCGGGGTGAAGCTTTCTTT.

This clone appeared a few times. The genes are TRBV6-1 and TRBJ1-1; D is perhaps TRBD1 (5 bases). The V end was cut by 9 bases, the J end by 1 base, with 6 bases between. The CDR3 covers 11 residues. Germline CDR1 MNHNS, CDR2 SASEGT. Here the CDR3 reads CASDRNTEAFF. The CDR3 DNA follows: TGTGCCAGTGACAGGAACACTGAAGCTTTCTTT.

The chain combines TRBV4-3 with TRBJ2-2, with D unresolved. CDR3 length: 13 amino acids. In germline, CDR1 is LGHNA, CDR2 YSLEER. V was clipped by 5 bases and J by 7 bases, with 11 bases between them. DNA for the CDR3: TGCGCCAGCAGCTCAGACGGCGGCGGGGAGCTGTTTTTT. The encoded protein is CASSSDGGGELFF.

The rearrangement links TRBV5-1 to TRBJ2-7, with 7 nucleotides matching TRBD2. The germline V gene encodes CDR1 SGHRS and CDR2 YFSETQ. This CDR3 has 14 amino acids. Trimming cost V 0 bases and J 5 bases; bases outside gene matches: 5. DNA for the CDR3: TGCGCCAGCAGCTTGGGGGGGAGGGGCGACGAGCAGTACTTC. It codes for CASSLGGRGDEQYF.

The J gene is TRBJ2-5, the V gene TRBV4-3, with D maybe TRBD1 (5 bases). V gave up 1 base and J gave up 2 bases, with 14 bases separating them. This CDR3 spans 16 amino acids. Germline V CDR1 and CDR2: LGHNA, YSLEER. DNA for the CDR3: TGCGCCAGCAGCCAAGCCGCGACAGAGCTGCAAGAGACCCAGTACTTC. Its translation is CASSQAATELQETQYF.

The V call is TRBV12-5, the J call TRBJ2-3; 8 bases line up with TRBD2. The ends lost 6 bases at V and 5 bases at J; junction bases unmatched: 7. This CDR3 contains 14 residues. Germline values: CDR1 LGHNT, CDR2 FRNRAP. The CDR3 here is CASGYPGGRDTQYF. CDR3 sequence (DNA): TGTGCTAGTGGATACCCGGGGGGGCGAGATACGCAGTATTTT. Complete variable domain (other parts from reference TRBV12-5 and TRBJ2-3): DARVTQTPRHKVTEMGQEVTMRCQPILGHNTVFWYRQTMMQGLELLAYFRNRAPLDDSGMPKDRFSAEMPDATLATLKIQPSEPRDSAVYFCASGYPGGRDTQYFGPGTRLTVL.

J is TRBJ2-7 and V is TRBV6-5; possibly TRBD1 for D (5 bases). V lost 8 bases and J 5 bases, leaving 16 bases between the germline ends. This CDR3 has 13 residues. Germline lookup yields CDR1 MNHEY and CDR2 SVGAGI. The CDR3 is CASQKGANHEQYF. DNA for the CDR3: TGTGCCAGCCAGAAAGGGGCTAACCACGAGCAGTACTTC.

The V gene is TRBV5-1, the J gene TRBJ2-1; D perhaps matches TRBD2 (5 bases). The germline V and J ends were trimmed by 6 bases and 6 bases, with 7 bases remaining between them. CDR3 length equals 11 residues. The germline gives CDR1 SGHRS, CDR2 YFSETQ. The CDR3 here is CASTRVNEQFF. In DNA, the CDR3 is TGCGCCAGCACGAGGGTCAATGAGCAGTTCTTC.

V gene TRBV11-2 combines with J gene TRBJ2-7; 9 nucleotides align to TRBD2. CDR3 length: 15 amino acids. V trimming: 1 base; J trimming: 5 bases; junction bases outside the gene matches: 6. Germline CDR1 and CDR2: SGHAT and FQNNGV. CDR3 sequence: CASSLVGGGADEQYF. DNA of the CDR3: TGTGCCAGCAGCTTAGTTGGCGGGGGGGCCGACGAGCAGTACTTC.

This chain connects TRBV4-2 to TRBJ2-7; 7 nucleotides agree with TRBD2. The V gene's germline CDR1 is LGHNA and CDR2 YNFKEQ. V gave up 0 bases and J gave up 3 bases; unmatched junction bases: 2. The CDR3 spans 14 residues. Here the CDR3 DNA reads TGTGCCAGCAGCCAAGAGCTAGCGGTCTACGAGCAGTACTTC. Protein: CASSQELAVYEQYF.

The chain recombines TRBV7-3 with TRBJ2-1; the D gene is possibly TRBD2 (5 bases). CDR1 is SGHTA, CDR2 FQGTGA, per germline. The CDR3 contains 14 residues. Trimming took 2 bases from V and 7 from J, leaving 12 bases between them. CDR3 in amino acids: CASSLGGSKNEQFF. CDR3 DNA: TGTGCCAGCAGCTTAGGTGGGAGTAAAAATGAGCAGTTCTTC.

The V gene is TRBV27, the J gene TRBJ2-7; tentatively, D is TRBD1 (6 bases). Trimming cost V 6 bases and J 6 bases, with 18 bases left between them. CDR3 length: 14 amino acids. Germline CDR1 and CDR2: MNHEY and SMNVEV (reference sequence). CDR3 sequence: CASRTGFALREQYF. The CDR3 coding sequence is TGTGCCAGCAGAACAGGGTTTGCCCTACGCGAGCAGTACTTC.

J is TRBJ2-3 and V is TRBV4-2, with D possibly matching TRBD2 (6 bases). Germline CDR1 is LGHNA and CDR2 is YNFKEQ. Trimming took 1 base from V and 2 from J, leaving 10 bases between them. The CDR3 spans 15 residues. The CDR3 bases are TGTGCCAGCAGCCAAGCGGGCGGGAACACAGATACGCAGTATTTT. Encoded protein: CASSQAGGNTDTQYF.

The chain employs TRBV5-6 and TRBJ2-1; D is ambiguous. V dropped 1 base and J dropped 0 bases, with 8 bases sitting between them. The CDR3 consists of 15 residues. Per germline, CDR1 SGHDT and CDR2 YYEEEE. This CDR3 reads CASSLLMSSYNEQFF. The CDR3 nucleotides are TGTGCCAGCAGCTTGTTGATGAGCTCCTACAATGAGCAGTTCTTC.

The sample holds a few counts of this clone. Here the CDR3 reads CASSLSGSSYEQYF. The CDR3 DNA follows: TGCGCCAGCAGCCTGTCCGGTAGCTCCTACGAGCAGTACTTC. The V call is TRBV5-1, the J call TRBJ2-7; D is ambiguous. Germline assignment: CDR1 SGHRS and CDR2 YFSETQ. The CDR3 covers 14 residues. The V gene lost 4 bases and the J gene lost 0 bases, with 11 bases spanning the gap.

V gene TRBV27 combines with J gene TRBJ2-3; D might be TRBD2 (5 bases). V lost 4 bases to trimming and J lost 4 bases, with 12 bases between them. Per the germline V gene, CDR1 is MNHEY and CDR2 is SMNVEV (reference sequence). The CDR3 has 14 amino acids. CDR3 amino acids: CASSWSGGADTQYF. DNA of the CDR3: TGTGCCAGCAGTTGGAGCGGTGGGGCAGATACGCAGTATTTT.

V is TRBV6-5 and J is TRBJ1-2; D may be TRBD1 (6 bases). The CDR3 covers 15 residues. Deletions cut 6 bases from V and 4 bases from J, with 18 bases between. Per the germline V gene, CDR1 is MNHEY and CDR2 is SVGAGI. The CDR3 DNA sequence: TGTGCCAGCAGCCGTACAGGGTTCGGAACCTATGGCTACACCTTC. This codes for CASSRTGFGTYGYTF.

The J gene is TRBJ1-1, the V gene TRBV7-6, with D possibly being TRBD1 (5 bases). V lost 0 bases and J lost 5, with 7 bases in between. The CDR3 covers 13 residues. The germline CDR1 and CDR2 sequences are SGHVS and FNYEAQ. CDR3 DNA: TGTGCCAGCAGCTTAGCGGAGGGGACTGAAGCTTTCTTT. This encodes CASSLAEGTEAFF.